These T cell receptor beta chains were read from a single sample in a study of T cells in Graves' hyperthyroidism and ophthalmopathy. TCRdb processed the multiplex PCR reads anew with MiXCR; each CDR3 protein has one entry. The sample lists about 680,000 distinct CDR3 sequences, roughly a third seen once, with approximately 31% in the top ten. The sample taken for sequencing was blood. All receptors derive from a woman aged 40 to 50 with Graves' hyperthyroidism. Both conserved end residues are part of each CDR3. A D gene is named only where the DNA matches it firmly. Some rows mark clone size as missing; the rest say once, few, many or name a class of expanded clone.

clone_size	d_call	v_call	j_call	cdr3_nt	cdr3_aa
many	-	TRBV12-3/TRBV12-4	TRBJ1-2	TGTGCCAGCAGCCGAGGAGCGAACTATGGCTACACCTTC	CASSRGANYGYTF
-	-	TRBV6-5	TRBJ2-3	TGTGCCAGCAGTTGGGGCGGCGATACGCAGTATTTT	CASSWGGDTQYF
-	TRBD1	TRBV7-2	TRBJ1-3	TGTGCCAGCAGCTTAGCTCGGACAGGGCTCTCTGGAAACACCATATATTTT	CASSLARTGLSGNTIYF
-	-	TRBV7-8	TRBJ1-5	TGTGCCAGCAGTCGGGATGGCACCAATCAGCCCCAGCATTTT	CASSRDGTNQPQHF
few	TRBD2	TRBV10-3	TRBJ2-2	TGTGCCAGTAGCGGGTCCGGGGAGCTGTTTTTT	CASSGSGELFF
-	-	TRBV5-1	TRBJ1-1	TGCGCCAGCAGCCCTAGCGGTGCTTACAATGAAGCTTTCTTT	CASSPSGAYNEAFF
many	-	TRBV20-1	TRBJ1-1	TGCAGTGCTAGCGGCAGGCCATTAATCGGCACTGAAGCTTTCTTT	CSASGRPLIGTEAFF
many	TRBD1	TRBV9	TRBJ1-2	TGTGCCAGCAGCCTATTGACAGGGGGTATGAAGGGCTACACCTTC	CASSLLTGGMKGYTF
-	-	TRBV4-1	TRBJ1-1	TGCGCCAGCAGCCAAGATGGTCGGTTAGGCCAGAACACTGAAGCTTTCTTT	CASSQDGRLGQNTEAFF
once	-	TRBV11-1	TRBJ1-1	TGTGCTAGCCCCACTATGTGGGTAGTCGATGAAGCTTTCTTT	CASPTMWVVDEAFF
-	-	TRBV2	TRBJ1-5	TGTGCCAGCAGCACGAGCGGTTTAGGGGATCGTCAGCCCCAGCATTTT	CASSTSGLGDRQPQHF
many	-	TRBV29-1	TRBJ1-1	TGCAGCGTGGGGAAAGGGGGGAGCACTGAAGCTTTCTTT	CSVGKGGSTEAFF
-	-	TRBV12-3/TRBV12-4	TRBJ1-5	TGTGCCAGCAGTCCCGGATGGACTTCTAATGGCAATCAGCCCCAGCATTTT	CASSPGWTSNGNQPQHF
-	-	TRBV25-1	TRBJ1-1	TGTGCCAGCAGTATAACCGGGGGTTGGACTGAAGCTTTCTTT	CASSITGGWTEAFF
-	TRBD2	TRBV12-3/TRBV12-4	TRBJ2-2	TGTGCCAGCAGTTTCGGGGGGGGGATATCGGCCGGGGAGCTGTTTTTT	CASSFGGGISAGELFF
many	-	TRBV6-5	TRBJ1-2	TGTGCCAGCAGCGACACCCTAAGAGGTCACTATGGCTACACCTTC	CASSDTLRGHYGYTF
-	-	TRBV29-1	TRBJ2-3	TGCAGCGCCGATACGGGCACAGATACGCAGTATTTT	CSADTGTDTQYF
few	-	TRBV20-1	TRBJ1-4	TGCAGTGCTAAACTCTCCGGGATAATGGGTAGAACTAATGAAAAACTGTTTTTT	CSAKLSGIMGRTNEKLFF
few	-	TRBV20-1	TRBJ1-2	TGCAGTGCTAGTAGGGGCCAGAACTCGGCCTATGGCTACACCTTC	CSASRGQNSAYGYTF
few	-	TRBV14	TRBJ1-1	TGTGCCAGCAGCCAAGCTTATCTGTTGAACACTGAAGCTTTCTTT	CASSQAYLLNTEAFF
-	-	TRBV7-2	TRBJ1-4	TGTGCCAGCCGAGAACGGGGTGAAAAACTGTTTTTT	CASRERGEKLFF
many	-	TRBV3-1	TRBJ1-1	TGTGCCAGCAGCCAAGGGGAGAGGAACACTGAAGCTTTCTTT	CASSQGERNTEAFF
-	-	TRBV7-2	TRBJ1-3	TGTGCCAGCAGCCACGCCTCTGGAAACACCATATATTTT	CASSHASGNTIYF
few	TRBD1	TRBV6-5	TRBJ2-5	TGTGCCAGCAGTTCGGGACAGGCTTTAGAGACCCAGTACTTC	CASSSGQALETQYF
-	-	TRBV9	TRBJ1-1	TGTGCCAGCAGCGTGCGCTGGGGGGACACTGAAGCTTTCTTT	CASSVRWGDTEAFF
-	-	TRBV7-2	TRBJ1-4	TGTGCCAGCAGCTTACAGGGGACTAATGAAAAACTGTTTTTT	CASSLQGTNEKLFF
many	-	TRBV20-1	TRBJ2-5	TGCAGTGCTAGAATTCCTAGTAAAGAGACCCAGTACTTC	CSARIPSKETQYF
few	TRBD1	TRBV5-1	TRBJ1-1	TGCGCCAGCAGACAAGGACAGGGGACTGAAGCTTTCTTT	CASRQGQGTEAFF
-	-	TRBV6-5	TRBJ2-5	TGTGCCAGCAGGTTTGGGGTTCGTGAGACCCAGTACTTC	CASRFGVRETQYF
many	-	TRBV6-5	TRBJ1-5	TGTGCCAGCAGTTATCAGGCCGGTCAGCCCCAGCATTTT	CASSYQAGQPQHF
many	-	TRBV7-3	TRBJ2-7	TGTGCCAGCAGCTTAGCCGGGTCAGGTTTATACGAGCAGTACTTC	CASSLAGSGLYEQYF
few	TRBD1	TRBV4-3	TRBJ2-2	TGCGCCAGCAGCCAAGCTCAGGGGGCGATCACCGGGGAGCTGTTTTTT	CASSQAQGAITGELFF
-	-	TRBV20-1	TRBJ2-7	TGCAGTGCTAGAGATGGAGGACGGGGATTCGAGCAGTACTTC	CSARDGGRGFEQYF
-	-	TRBV14	TRBJ1-5	TGTGCCAGCAGCCAACCCAGGGCGTCGGGCAATCAGCCCCAGCATTTT	CASSQPRASGNQPQHF
many	TRBD1	TRBV7-2	TRBJ1-2	TGTGCCAGCAGCTCCTACAGGGGGCAAGGAGATGGCTACACCTTC	CASSSYRGQGDGYTF
-	TRBD1	TRBV29-1	TRBJ2-7	TGCAGCCTCGGACAGGGAGCCTTGGAGCAGTACTTC	CSLGQGALEQYF
-	TRBD2	TRBV10-3	TRBJ2-5	TGTGCCATCAGTGAACGGACTAGCGGGGGGGCAGAGACCCAGTACTTC	CAISERTSGGAETQYF
-	TRBD1	TRBV10-3	TRBJ1-5	TGTGCCATCAGCCGGGACAGGGAGGACCAGCCCCAGCATTTT	CAISRDREDQPQHF
few	TRBD1	TRBV5-6	TRBJ1-2	TGTGCCAGCAGACGGACAGGGAACTATGGCTACACCTTC	CASRRTGNYGYTF
-	-	TRBV6-5	TRBJ2-2	TGTGCCAGCAGTTACGCGACTTGGGGGGACGGGGAGCTGTTTTTT	CASSYATWGDGELFF
-	TRBD1	TRBV6-5	TRBJ1-5	TGTGCCAGCAGAGTGGGACAGTTCGATCAGCCCCAGCATTTT	CASRVGQFDQPQHF
many	-	TRBV25-1	TRBJ2-7	TGTGCCAGCAGTGCGCAGGGGGCGCGGGGGAACGAGCAGTACTTC	CASSAQGARGNEQYF
many	TRBD1	TRBV10-3	TRBJ2-2	TGTGCCATCAGCCGACAGGGTCCCACCGGGGAGCTGTTTTTT	CAISRQGPTGELFF
few	TRBD2	TRBV4-1	TRBJ2-7	TGCGCCAGCAGCCAAGATCGACTAGCGGGGGGCTTCTTCTACGAGCAGTACTTC	CASSQDRLAGGFFYEQYF
few	TRBD1	TRBV5-1	TRBJ1-2	TGCGCCAGCGGATTCGGACAGGGAGATGGCTACACCTTC	CASGFGQGDGYTF
few	TRBD1	TRBV10-3	TRBJ2-2	TGTGCCAGCAGTTACGGACAGGGGGCCGGCGGGGAGCTGTTTTTT	CASSYGQGAGGELFF
few	-	TRBV6-5	TRBJ2-6	TGTGCCAGCTACGGGACGGAGACCCGCTCTGGGGCCAACGTCCTGACTTTC	CASYGTETRSGANVLTF
many	-	TRBV29-1	TRBJ1-1	TGCAGCGTTGAAGTCTACGGGAACACTGAAGCTTTCTTT	CSVEVYGNTEAFF
-	-	TRBV7-4	TRBJ2-3	TGCGGGGACTCAAGGGATCCAGATACGCAGTATTTT	CGDSRDPDTQYF
few	-	TRBV12-3/TRBV12-4	TRBJ1-5	TGTGCCAGTAACCGGGACCTAAGGAATCAGCCCCAGCATTTT	CASNRDLRNQPQHF
few	-	TRBV7-9	TRBJ1-5	TGTGCCAGCAGCCAACTCCTGGACGGGCAGCCCCAGCATTTT	CASSQLLDGQPQHF
few	-	TRBV5-1	TRBJ1-1	TGCGCCAGCAGCGGACCCGACAGGTTTCGGACTGAAGCTTTCTTT	CASSGPDRFRTEAFF
many	TRBD1	TRBV29-1	TRBJ1-1	TGCAGCGTTGAGGTTGAGGGGGCCCGAGCTTTCTTT	CSVEVEGARAFF
few	TRBD2	TRBV20-1	TRBJ2-7	TGCAGTGCCACGGGAGGGTACTACGAGCAGTACTTC	CSATGGYYEQYF
many	-	TRBV7-2	TRBJ1-1	TGTGCCAGCAGCTTATCCCCTGACGGGGTGAACACTGAAGCTTTCTTT	CASSLSPDGVNTEAFF